This T cell receptor (beta chain) comes out of a study of blood T cells in healthy people across ages. The count of this clonotype is one. Its antigen is unknown. One junction end disagrees with the germline gene, perhaps due to a read error. Primed by a sample-barcoded 5' primer and a J-beta primer mix, a second PCR proceeded for 7 to 11 cycles. TCRdb reanalysed the 5' RACE reads using MiXCR and keeps one entry per CDR3 protein. The table has hundreds of thousands of distinct CDR3 sequences, 48% seen once; the top ten hold around an eighth. Findings and caveats of the study: It was not known whether donors were CMV positive (a possible confounder of expanded clonotype changes). Comparison with aged donors showed that long-lived donors had more naive CD4+ cells and higher diversity. Total diversity from one million sequenced T cells was likely underestimated.

The CDR3 has 16 amino acids. Germline V gives CDR1 SGDLS, CDR2 YYNGEE. This TCR derives from a young man in good health. Source material: blood. V and J are TRBV9 and TRBJ2-3; 8 bases fit TRBD1. CDR3 sequence reads: CANSPQQGARTDTQYF. In nucleotides, the CDR3 is TGTGCCAACAGCCCACAGCAGGGGGCCCGCACAGATACGCAGTATTTT.